Following are 17 T cell receptor beta chains from one sample sequenced in a study of T cell changes during pregnancy in multiple sclerosis. Generated by immunoSEQ multiplex PCR, the TCRdb table keeps only in-frame clones and is missing some. The sample lists around 60,000 clones, 93% occurring once. Sample: peripheral blood, taken after pregnancy. The source is a female donor with multiple sclerosis, enrolled in a pregnancy study.

The rearrangement links TRBV6-6 to TRBJ2-5; 11 nucleotides line up with TRBD2. J lost 4 bases, V lost 6 bases, and 10 bases had no gene match. The V gene's germline CDR1 is MNHNY and CDR2 SVGAGI (reference sequence). The CDR3 sequence is 16 residues long. This CDR3 reads CASSHPSLAGVETQYF. In nucleotides, the CDR3 is TGTGCCAGCAGCCATCCGTCACTAGCGGGAGTAGAGACCCAGTACTTC.

A single count supports this clone. The V gene is TRBV5-6, the J gene TRBJ1-1, with TRBD1 matching over 7 bases. Germline CDR1 is SGHDT and CDR2 is YYEEEE. V shed 3 bases, J shed 3 bases, and the junction held 5 bases outside the gene matches. The CDR3 loop spans 14 amino acids. The CDR3 loop reads CASSWGTGDTEAFF. In DNA form, the CDR3 reads TGTGCCAGCAGCTGGGGTACAGGGGACACTGAAGCTTTCTTT.

The V and J genes are TRBV5-5 and TRBJ1-1; the match to TRBD1 covers 8 bases. This CDR3 spans 14 amino acids. V gave up 0 bases and J gave up 6 bases; unmatched junction bases: 4. Germline CDR1 SGHKS, CDR2 YYEKEE (reference sequence). CDR3 sequence: CASSLDGQGSEAFF. CDR3 coding DNA: TGTGCCAGCAGCTTGGATGGACAGGGATCTGAAGCTTTCTTT.

This sequence joins TRBV5-1 and TRBJ2-1, with unresolved D. Germline V gene lookup returns CDR1 SGHRS and CDR2 YFSETQ. Deletions cut 4 bases from V and 7 bases from J, with 9 bases between. The CDR3 totals 12 residues. CDR3 residues: CASSPVQNEQFF. The CDR3 bases are TGCGCCAGCAGCCCGGTCCAAAATGAGCAGTTCTTC.

This clone was observed many times. The CDR3 spells CASSQVDSSGANVLTF. CDR3 coding DNA: TGTGCCAGCAGCCAAGTAGACAGCTCTGGGGCCAACGTCCTGACTTTC. J is TRBJ2-6 and V is TRBV4-2; D possibly corresponds to TRBD1 (5 bases). V gave up 1 base and J gave up 0 bases, with 7 bases separating them. The CDR3 is made up of 16 amino acids. Germline V gene sequence: CDR1 LGHNA, CDR2 YNFKEQ.

The rearrangement joins TRBV5-6 to TRBJ2-2; a possible D gene is TRBD2 (6 bases). Germline CDR1 reads SGHDT; CDR2 reads YYEEEE. The CDR3 extends over 13 amino acids. Trimming pared 4 bases from V and 6 bases from J, leaving 10 bases between. CDR3: CASSLRLAGELFF. CDR3 sequence (DNA): TGTGCCAGCAGCCTAAGACTAGCCGGGGAGCTGTTTTTT. The full variable domain, in which reference TRBV5-6 and TRBJ2-2 provide the parts outside the CDR3, is DAGVTQSPTHLIKTRGQQVTLRCSPKSGHDTVSWYQQALGQGPQFIFQYYEEEERQRGNFPDRFSGHQFPNYSSELNVNALLLGDSALYLCASSLRLAGELFFGEGSRLTVL.

Only one count was recorded for this clone. V and J are TRBV18 and TRBJ1-1; TRBD1 is a possible D gene (5 bases). The CDR3 is 14 residues long. Trimming stripped 4 bases from V and 3 bases from J, with 12 bases between. CDR1 is KGHSH, CDR2 LQKENI, per germline. The CDR3 reads CASSRAREYTEAFF. The CDR3 DNA reads TGTGCCAGCTCACGGGCCAGGGAATACACTGAAGCTTTCTTT.

The gene calls are TRBV7-9 and TRBJ2-1, with D possibly TRBD1 on 5 matching bases. The V gene lost 1 base and the J gene lost 6 bases, with 13 bases spanning the gap. The CDR3 runs 15 residues. Per the germline V gene, CDR1 is SEHNR and CDR2 is FQNEAQ (reference sequence). The DNA for the CDR3 is TGTGCCAGCAGCTTAGAGGGGTTGGGCGGCAATGAGCAGTTCTTC. Translated: CASSLEGLGGNEQFF. The whole variable domain, filled in from reference TRBV7-9 and TRBJ2-1, reads DTGVSQNPRHKITKRGQNVTFRCDPISEHNRLYWYRQTLGQGPEFLTYFQNEAQLEKSRLLSDRFSAERPKGSFSTLEIQRTEQGDSAMYLCASSLEGLGGNEQFFGPGTRLTVL.

The V call is TRBV7-2, the J call TRBJ2-2; TRBD2 agrees at 7 bases. Per germline, CDR1 SGHTA and CDR2 FQGNSA. This CDR3 has 13 residues. V lost 3 bases, J lost 9 bases, and 4 bases stayed unmatched. CDR3 sequence reads: CASSFGGRWELFF. CDR3 nucleotide sequence: TGTGCCAGCAGCTTTGGCGGGAGATGGGAGCTGTTTTTT.

CDR3 nucleotide sequence: TGTGCCAGCAGCCTTACTGCGGGGGAAGAGACCCAGTACTTC. Its translation is CASSLTAGEETQYF. The V and J genes are TRBV11-2 and TRBJ2-5, with 7 bases matching TRBD2. After removal of 5 bases from V and 3 bases from J, the junction contained 6 bases not matched to a gene. This CDR3 has 14 amino acids. The germline V gene encodes CDR1 SGHAT and CDR2 FQNNGV.

This rearrangement joins TRBV27 to TRBJ2-3; the D gene is possibly TRBD2 (7 bases). V was clipped by 3 bases and J by 3 bases, with 13 bases between them. This CDR3 contains 15 residues. Looked up from germline, CDR1 is MNHEY and CDR2 is SMNVEV (reference sequence). The CDR3 reads CASSFLGGGTDTQYF. In DNA form, the CDR3 reads TGTGCCAGCAGTTTTTTAGGGGGGGGTACAGATACGCAGTATTTT.

This chain uses TRBV29-1 with TRBJ2-1; 12 positions match TRBD2. The CDR3 is 15 residues long. The germline V gene has CDR1 SQVTM and CDR2 ANQGSEA. With 7 bases clipped from V and 2 bases from J, the junction kept 6 bases outside the gene matches. CDR3 sequence reads: CSASTSGRPYNEQFF. Written as DNA, the CDR3 is TGCAGCGCCTCGACTAGCGGGAGACCCTACAATGAGCAGTTCTTC.

In DNA form, the CDR3 reads TGTGCCAGCAGTATGGGACAGGGTGGGCTGGGGGAGCAGTACTTC. It codes for CASSMGQGGLGEQYF. This chain joins TRBV27 and TRBJ2-7, with 9 bases that match TRBD1. Trimming at V came to 5 bases and at J to 7 bases, leaving 12 bases not matched to a gene. The CDR3 length is 15 residues. Germline CDR1 and CDR2: MNHEY and SMNVEV (reference sequence).

The chain is built from TRBV5-6 and TRBJ1-1; 7 positions match TRBD1. The CDR3 runs to 13 residues. V was clipped by 4 bases and J by 8 bases; unmatched bases: 8. Germline CDR1 SGHDT, CDR2 YYEEEE. The CDR3 region is CASSRGQRKEAFF. The CDR3 DNA reads TGTGCCAGCAGCCGGGGACAGAGGAAGGAAGCTTTCTTT.

The rearrangement uses TRBV6-1 and TRBJ2-7, with a weak D call TRBD1 (5 bases). There are 14 residues in the CDR3. V lost 4 bases and J lost 0, with 10 bases in between. The germline CDR1 and CDR2 sequences are MNHNS and SASEGT. The CDR3 here is CASSGRQNSYEQYF. The CDR3 bases are TGTGCCAGCAGTGGTAGACAGAACTCCTACGAGCAGTACTTC.

The chain is built from TRBV11-2 and TRBJ2-7, with TRBD2 as a possible D gene (6 bases). With 1 base removed from V and 0 bases from J, the gap between germline ends came to 22 bases. The CDR3 is made up of 19 amino acids. Per germline, CDR1 SGHAT and CDR2 FQNNGV. The CDR3 is CASSLVSGILSGSSYEQYF. The CDR3 nucleotides read TGTGCCAGCAGCTTAGTTTCAGGGATACTTAGCGGATCCTCCTACGAGCAGTACTTC.

This chain uses TRBV27 with TRBJ2-5; weak D call: TRBD1 (5 bases). CDR1 and CDR2 (germline): MNHEY, SMNVEV (reference sequence). CDR3 length: 13 residues. V was trimmed by 2 bases and J by 7 bases, leaving 11 bases between them. The CDR3 reads CASSLNQGWTQYF. In DNA form, the CDR3 reads TGTGCCAGCAGTTTAAATCAGGGTTGGACCCAGTACTTC.